This paragraph covers one TCR beta chain sequence. The CDR3 has 13 residues. Germline V CDR1 and CDR2: SGHTA, FQGNSA. Trimming took 1 base from V and 9 from J, leaving 12 bases between them. The sample is drawn from a study of control samples from healthy donors and cancer patients. TCRdb's copy holds only in-frame clones and misses some; the assay was immunoSEQ multiplex PCR. The table has 150,000 to 200,000 clones, roughly 90% seen once. The clonotype was recovered from a man younger than 40 in good health. The specimen sequenced was blood. The genes are TRBV7-2 and TRBJ1-2; D not certain. CDR3 bases: TGTGCCAGCAGCTTAGGCGGCCGGGAACGCTACACCTTC. Its translation is CASSLGGRERYTF.